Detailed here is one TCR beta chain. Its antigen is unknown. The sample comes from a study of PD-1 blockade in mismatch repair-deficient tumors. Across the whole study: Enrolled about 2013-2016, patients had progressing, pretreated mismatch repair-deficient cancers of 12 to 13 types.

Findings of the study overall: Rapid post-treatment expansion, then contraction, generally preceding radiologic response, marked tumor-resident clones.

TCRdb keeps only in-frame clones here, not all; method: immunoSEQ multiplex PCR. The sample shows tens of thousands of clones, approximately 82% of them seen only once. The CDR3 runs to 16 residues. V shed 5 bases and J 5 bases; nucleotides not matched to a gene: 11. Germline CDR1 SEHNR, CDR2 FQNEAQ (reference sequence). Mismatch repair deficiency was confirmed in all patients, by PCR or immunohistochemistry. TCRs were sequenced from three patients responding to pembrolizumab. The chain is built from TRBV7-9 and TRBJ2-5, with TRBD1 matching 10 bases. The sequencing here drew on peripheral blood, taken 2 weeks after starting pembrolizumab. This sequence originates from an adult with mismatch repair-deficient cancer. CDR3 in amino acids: CASSDLGDRGYETQYF. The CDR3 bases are TGTGCCAGCAGCGACTTAGGGGACAGGGGTTATGAGACCCAGTACTTC. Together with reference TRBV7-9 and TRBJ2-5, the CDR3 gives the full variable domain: DTGVSQNPRHKITKRGQNVTFRCDPISEHNRLYWYRQTLGQGPEFLTYFQNEAQLEKSRLLSDRFSAERPKGSFSTLEIQRTEQGDSAMYLCASSDLGDRGYETQYFGPGTRLLVL.